The 6 T cell receptor beta chains below come from one sample, sequenced in a study of blood T cell repertoires in COVID-19. Generated by immunoSEQ multiplex PCR, the TCRdb table keeps only in-frame clones and is missing some. The table lists about 340,000 clones, about four fifths of them singletons, with almost 3% in the top ten. The sequenced material came from peripheral blood. All receptors come from a young man with active or convalescent COVID-19.

The chain uses TRBV7-2 and TRBJ1-4; 7 bases line up with TRBD1. Germline V gene data show CDR1 as SGHTA and CDR2 as FQGNSA. The CDR3 extends over 14 amino acids. V lost 4 bases, J lost 8 bases, and 7 bases stayed unmatched. Here the CDR3 reads CASSYRGGKEKLFF. CDR3 DNA: TGTGCCAGCAGCTACAGGGGAGGTAAAGAAAAACTGTTTTTT. Full variable domain (outside the CDR3, taken from reference TRBV7-2 and TRBJ1-4): GAGVSQSPSNKVTEKGKDVELRCDPISGHTALYWYRQSLGQGLEFLIYFQGNSAPDKSGLPSDRFSAERTGGSVSTLTIQRTQQEDSAVYLCASSYRGGKEKLFFGSGTQLSVL.

This clone was detected only once. The V call is TRBV4-1, the J call TRBJ1-6; 8 bases fit TRBD1. The CDR3 runs to 15 residues. Germline CDR1 and CDR2: MGHRA and YSYEKL. Trimming removed 4 bases from V and 9 bases from J; junction bases left unmatched: 8. CDR3 in amino acids: CASSLSDRVGSPLHF. The CDR3, as DNA: TGCGCCAGCAGCCTATCGGACAGGGTAGGTTCACCCCTCCACTTT.

The rearrangement links TRBV6-5 to TRBJ2-4, with D tentatively TRBD2 (6 bases). The ends were cut back, 6 bases at V and 15 bases at J, with 24 bases in the middle. The length of the CDR3 is 14 residues. CDR1 is MNHEY, CDR2 SVGAGI, per germline. The CDR3 reads CASRFTGTEAKRYF. DNA of the CDR3: TGTGCCAGCAGATTCACCGGGACTGAAGCAAAGCGGTACTTC.

The chain recombines TRBV6-1 with TRBJ2-7, with 9 bases that match TRBD2. Germline CDR1 is MNHNS and CDR2 is SASEGT. The CDR3 covers 16 residues. Germline trimming cut 0 bases from V and 1 base from J; bases unmatched to any gene: 4. The CDR3 DNA reads TGTGCCAGCAGTGAAGCAGGGACTAGCCGGTCCTACGAGCAGTACTTC. Translating gives CASSEAGTSRSYEQYF.

This clone was seen a few times. This rearrangement joins TRBV7-2 to TRBJ1-2, with 9 bases fitting TRBD1. CDR1 SGHTA and CDR2 FQGNSA come from the germline V gene. The J segment lost 10 bases and the V segment lost 3 bases, leaving 3 bases of the junction unmatched. This CDR3 is 12 amino acids long. In DNA form, the CDR3 reads TGTGCCAGCAGCTTCCGGGACAGGGACTACACCTTC. Amino acids: CASSFRDRDYTF.

The V gene is TRBV5-4, the J gene TRBJ1-1, with D tentatively TRBD1 (6 bases). Trimming left V 5 bases short and J 6 bases short, with 11 bases between. The CDR3 is made up of 12 amino acids. Germline values: CDR1 SGHNT, CDR2 YYREEE (reference sequence). The CDR3 protein is CASRSGGAEAFF. The DNA for the CDR3 is TGTGCCAGCAGATCTGGGGGCGCTGAAGCTTTCTTT.